This entry lists 26 T cell receptor beta chains sequenced from one sample in a study of blood T cells in healthy people across ages. With a J-beta primer mix and a sample-barcoded 5' primer, a second PCR ran roughly 6 to 11 cycles. In TCRdb, the 5' RACE reads were re-called with MiXCR into one record per CDR3 protein. The table has almost 550,000 distinct CDR3 sequences, around 24% seen once; the top ten hold approximately 10%. Separately, the same data were catalogued under a study of T cells of mothers and their children.

Source material: blood. These receptors were obtained from a boy aged 5-17 years in good health.

This clonotype was seen just once. This sequence joins TRBV2 and TRBJ2-1, with D unresolved. Looked up from germline, CDR1 is SNHLY and CDR2 is FYNNEI. The V end was cut by 8 bases, the J end by 0 bases, with 17 bases between. The CDR3 is made up of 16 amino acids. The chain's CDR3 is CASDESSVSSYNEQFF. The CDR3 DNA reads TGTGCCAGCGACGAGTCAAGCGTGAGCTCCTACAATGAGCAGTTCTTC. The full variable domain, rest sourced from reference TRBV2 and TRBJ2-1, is EPEVTQTPSHQVTQMGQEVILRCVPISNHLYFYWYRQILGQKVEFLVSFYNNEISEKSEIFDDQFSVERPDGSNFTLKIRSTKLEDSAMYFCASDESSVSSYNEQFFGPGTRLTVL.

The rearrangement joins TRBV14 to TRBJ2-1; 8 bases agree with TRBD1. With 5 bases clipped from V and 9 bases from J, the junction kept 24 bases outside the gene matches. The germline CDR1 and CDR2 sequences are SGHDN and FVKESK. The CDR3 length is 19 residues. The CDR3 sequence: CASSNILPGGRFSDAEQFF. The CDR3 coding sequence is TGTGCCAGCAGCAACATCCTTCCAGGGGGCCGCTTCAGTGATGCTGAGCAGTTCTTC.

This clonotype was seen repeatedly, ten times or more. The chain is built from TRBV6-2 or TRBV6-3 and TRBJ2-2; D might be TRBD2 (6 bases). In germline, CDR1 is MNHEY, CDR2 SVGEGT. The ends were cut back, 8 bases at V and 5 bases at J, with 18 bases in the middle. CDR3 length: 15 amino acids. CDR3 sequence reads: CASAKAGPETGELFF. CDR3 nucleotide sequence: TGTGCCAGCGCCAAAGCGGGTCCCGAGACCGGGGAGCTGTTTTTT.

This clonotype was picked up a small number of times. The V call is TRBV7-2, the J call TRBJ2-5; D gene uncertain. The CDR3 covers 12 residues. Germline V gene lookup returns CDR1 SGHTA and CDR2 FQGNSA. Deletions cut 2 bases from V and 5 bases from J, with 6 bases between. CDR3 protein: CASSLMDETQYF. The CDR3 coding sequence is TGTGCCAGCAGCTTAATGGATGAGACCCAGTACTTC.

The rearrangement joins TRBV7-3 to TRBJ2-3; 9 nucleotides match TRBD2. Germline-derived CDR1 and CDR2 are SGHTA and FQGTGA. The CDR3 is made up of 17 amino acids. J was trimmed by 0 bases and V by 5 bases; bases with no gene match: 9. The CDR3 sequence: CASSLSPAGGSTDTQYF. In nucleotides, the CDR3 is TGTGCCAGCAGCCTCTCCCCAGCGGGGGGTAGCACAGATACGCAGTATTTT.

The rearrangement links TRBV12-3 or TRBV12-4 to TRBJ2-7; D assignment may be TRBD1 or TRBD2 (7 bases each). V gave up 8 bases and J gave up 3 bases, with 17 bases separating them. The CDR3 has 14 residues. The CDR3, as DNA: TGTGCCAGCCGCAGGGGGGGCTATAACTACGAGCAGTACTTC. Its translation is CASRRGGYNYEQYF.

The gene calls are TRBV19 and TRBJ2-1; a weak D match, TRBD1 (5 bases). In germline, CDR1 is LNHDA, CDR2 SQIVND (reference sequence). This CDR3 comprises 14 residues. With 2 bases removed from V and 7 bases from J, the gap between germline ends came to 12 bases. This CDR3 is CASSITAGLNEQFF. The CDR3, as DNA: TGTGCCAGTAGTATAACGGCAGGGTTGAATGAGCAGTTCTTC.

In its sample, this clonotype was seen many times. J is TRBJ2-5 and V is TRBV6-2 or TRBV6-3; no clear D gene. Looked up from germline, CDR1 is MNHEY and CDR2 is SVGEGT. This CDR3 comprises 12 residues. CDR3 coding DNA: TGTGCGGCGAGAGATCCCCAAGAGACCCAGTACTTC. Translation gives CAARDPQETQYF.

The sample holds a few counts of this clonotype. The chain uses TRBV6-5 and TRBJ1-2, with TRBD1 identical over 11 bases. After removal of 5 bases from V and 7 bases from J, the junction contained 3 bases not matched to a gene. Germline V gives CDR1 MNHEY, CDR2 SVGAGI. CDR3 length equals 13 residues. Written as DNA, the CDR3 is TGTGCCAGCAGTATCGGGACAGGGGGTGGCTACACCTTC. Translation: CASSIGTGGGYTF.

This clonotype appeared many times. V and J are TRBV5-1 and TRBJ1-5; D is perhaps TRBD1 (5 bases). V gave up 4 bases and J gave up 4 bases, with 15 bases separating them. CDR1 and CDR2 from the germline V gene are SGHRS and YFSETQ. The CDR3 covers 15 residues. The CDR3 loop reads CASSPGQGGNQPQHF. The CDR3 DNA is TGCGCCAGCAGCCCCGGGCAGGGCGGAAATCAGCCCCAGCATTTT.

The chain has TRBV6-5 and TRBJ1-2, with D unclear. This CDR3 has 15 amino acids. Germline V gene data show CDR1 as MNHEY and CDR2 as SVGAGI. Trimming took 5 bases from V and 4 from J, leaving 17 bases between them. In DNA form, the CDR3 reads TGTGCCAGCAGTCATCCGGACGGCTTGTCCTATGGCTACACCTTC. This translates into CASSHPDGLSYGYTF.

There are a few counts of this clonotype. The chain links TRBV10-3 to TRBJ1-2; tentatively, D is TRBD1 (5 bases). The CDR3 consists of 14 residues. Germline V gene lookup returns CDR1 ENHRY and CDR2 SYGVKD. V was cut by 0 bases and J by 4 bases, with 9 bases left in between. CDR3 residues: CAISESLGTYGYTF. The CDR3 DNA is TGTGCCATCAGTGAGTCGTTGGGGACCTATGGCTACACCTTC.

The chain is built from TRBV12-3 or TRBV12-4 and TRBJ2-5; 8 bases align to TRBD2. The DNA matches TRBJ2-1 better at its end, which makes the J call doubtful. The CDR3 runs 17 residues. The DNA of the CDR3 is TGTGCCAGCAGTTTCACAGCGGGAGCCGTGTTTTCCAATGAGCAGTTCTTC. This translates into CASSFTAGAVFSNEQFF.

The chain employs TRBV12-3 or TRBV12-4 and TRBJ1-1, with D unresolved. The ends were cut back, 3 bases at V and 5 bases at J, with 7 bases in the middle. The CDR3 loop spans 12 amino acids. The CDR3 DNA follows: TGTGCCAGCAGTTTCCCCCCGACTGAAGCTTTCTTT. This translates into CASSFPPTEAFF.

This CDR3 reads CASSMEPNYGYTF. The CDR3 nucleotides read TGTGCCAGTAGTATGGAGCCTAACTATGGCTACACCTTC. V is TRBV19 and J is TRBJ1-2; unclear D gene. Per germline, CDR1 LNHDA and CDR2 SQIVND (reference sequence). The ends were cut back, 3 bases at V and 0 bases at J, with 5 bases in the middle. This CDR3 spans 13 amino acids.

The chain uses TRBV12-3 or TRBV12-4 and TRBJ2-7; 7 nucleotides line up with TRBD1. Trimming at V came to 6 bases and at J to 3 bases, leaving 8 bases not matched to a gene. The CDR3 is made up of 14 amino acids. CDR3 in DNA: TGTGCCAGCAGCCCCTCCGGGACAGACTACGAGCAGTACTTC. As protein: CASSPSGTDYEQYF.

The V gene is TRBV7-9, the J gene TRBJ2-7; TRBD2 matches at 7 bases. V gave up 1 base and J gave up 4 bases; unmatched junction bases: 19. Germline CDR1 and CDR2: SEHNR and FQNEAQ (reference sequence). The CDR3 spans 19 residues. In DNA, the CDR3 is TGTGCCAGCAGCTTAGTTAACGGCGGGAGCCGCGGACGGAGATACGAGCAGTACTTC. As protein: CASSLVNGGSRGRRYEQYF. The full variable domain, completed using reference TRBV7-9 and TRBJ2-7, is DTGVSQNPRHKITKRGQNVTFRCDPISEHNRLYWYRQTLGQGPEFLTYFQNEAQLEKSRLLSDRFSAERPKGSFSTLEIQRTEQGDSAMYLCASSLVNGGSRGRRYEQYFGPGTRLTVT.

This clonotype was seen many times. This chain joins TRBV7-3 and TRBJ1-2; no firm D call. V was shortened by 1 base and J by 0 bases, with 3 bases between the two germline ends. The CDR3 contains 13 residues. Germline V CDR1 and CDR2: SGHTA, FQGTGA. Written as DNA, the CDR3 is TGTGCCAGCAGCTTAAATACTAACTATGGCTACACCTTC. Its protein product is CASSLNTNYGYTF.

A few counts support this clonotype. This rearrangement joins TRBV6-2 or TRBV6-3 to TRBJ1-2, with a possible D match to TRBD1 (5 bases). Germline CDR1 reads MNHEY; CDR2 reads SVGEGT. The ends were cut back, 5 bases at V and 4 bases at J, with 8 bases in the middle. The CDR3 consists of 12 residues. The CDR3 coding sequence is TGTGCCAGCAGTCATGACAGCTATGGCTACACCTTC. Amino acids: CASSHDSYGYTF.

This clonotype was observed many times. CDR3 sequence: CASSPEATYNEQFF. CDR3 DNA sequence: TGTGCCAGCAGCCCCGAGGCCACGTACAATGAGCAGTTCTTC. This chain connects TRBV9 to TRBJ2-1; D gene ambiguous. Germline-derived CDR1 and CDR2 are SGDLS and YYNGEE. CDR3 length: 14 amino acids. Trimming left V 4 bases short and J 4 bases short, with 12 bases between.

This clonotype was seen a handful of times. The rearrangement links TRBV20-1 to TRBJ2-1; perhaps TRBD1 as D (5 bases). This CDR3 has 15 amino acids. V was trimmed by 3 bases and J by 0 bases, leaving 12 bases between them. CDR1 DFQATT and CDR2 SNEGSKA come from the germline V gene (reference sequence). CDR3: CSASLGRGSYNEQFF. As DNA, the CDR3 is TGCAGTGCTAGTTTGGGAAGGGGCTCCTACAATGAGCAGTTCTTC.

J is TRBJ2-3 and V is TRBV20-1, with TRBD2 matching 10 bases. This CDR3 region has 22 residues. The V gene's germline CDR1 is DFQATT and CDR2 SNEGSKA (reference sequence). With 2 bases clipped from V and 1 base from J, the junction kept 24 bases outside the gene matches. This CDR3 reads CSARIPSGGPAGLVFGTDTQYF. The CDR3, as DNA: TGCAGTGCTAGAATCCCTAGCGGGGGCCCCGCGGGCCTCGTCTTCGGCACAGATACGCAGTATTTT.

The chain links TRBV7-6 to TRBJ1-4; the match to TRBD1 covers 9 bases. The length of the CDR3 is 13 residues. Germline CDR1 is SGHVS and CDR2 is FNYEAQ. V gave up 8 bases and J gave up 7 bases; unmatched junction bases: 5. For the CDR3, the DNA is TGTGCCAGCCAGACAGGGGGTGGTGAAAAACTGTTTTTT. Protein product: CASQTGGGEKLFF.

This chain connects TRBV5-1 to TRBJ2-3, with D perhaps matching TRBD1 (5 bases). Trimming stripped 0 bases from V and 2 bases from J, with 7 bases between. Germline-derived CDR1 and CDR2 are SGHRS and YFSETQ. The CDR3 length is 14 residues. CDR3 in amino acids: CASSLEGDTDTQYF. In DNA form, the CDR3 reads TGCGCCAGCAGCTTGGAAGGGGACACAGATACGCAGTATTTT.

The table lists this clonotype with a few counts. The chain employs TRBV20-1 and TRBJ2-6, with D possibly being TRBD1 (7 bases). CDR1 DFQATT and CDR2 SNEGSKA come from the germline V gene (reference sequence). Trimming cost V 3 bases and J 0 bases, with 24 bases left between them. The CDR3 loop spans 20 amino acids. Written as DNA, the CDR3 is TGCAGTGCTAGCCGGCGCACCCGACAGGGACTTTACTCTGGGGCCAACGTCCTGACTTTC. Its translation: CSASRRTRQGLYSGANVLTF.

The chain combines TRBV18 with TRBJ1-1; no firm D call. Germline CDR1 reads KGHSH; CDR2 reads LQKENI. V gave up 0 bases and J gave up 5 bases, with 4 bases separating them. The CDR3 is 12 residues long. CDR3 DNA sequence: TGTGCCAGCTCACCACCGGGAACTGAAGCTTTCTTT. It translates to CASSPPGTEAFF. The complete variable domain, with remaining parts taken from reference TRBV18 and TRBJ1-1, reads NAGVMQNPRHLVRRRGQEARLRCSPMKGHSHVYWYRQLPEEGLKFMVYLQKENIIDESGMPKERFSAEFPKEGPSILRIQQVVRGDSAAYFCASSPPGTEAFFGQGTRLTVV.